Presented here are 4 T cell receptor beta chains from one specimen sequenced in a study of chemoradiotherapy in HPV16-positive cancers. Produced via immunoSEQ multiplex PCR; TCRdb's table is partial and in-frame only. The sample lists about 9,200 clones, around 80% seen once, with more than 35% in the top ten. Sequencing was performed on tumor tissue, taken from a patient who underwent chemoradiotherapy. The receptor source for this set is a human donor with HPV-associated anogenital cancer.

The V and J genes are TRBV9 and TRBJ2-5; a weak D match, TRBD2 (5 bases). V was clipped by 4 bases and J by 5 bases, with 15 bases between them. CDR3 length: 14 residues. The germline V gene has CDR1 SGDLS and CDR2 YYNGEE. DNA for the CDR3: TGTGCCAGCAGCCCCCGGTGGAGAGGGGAGACCCAGTACTTC. Translating gives CASSPRWRGETQYF.

This chain connects TRBV4-3 to TRBJ2-7; perhaps TRBD2 as D (5 bases). The CDR3 spans 15 residues. Germline V CDR1 and CDR2: LGHNA, YSLEER. The V and J ends lost 0 bases and 7 bases respectively, with 16 bases between them. The CDR3 spells CASSQDIPGRGEQYF. Here the CDR3 DNA reads TGCGCCAGCAGCCAAGATATACCCGGCCGGGGAGAGCAGTACTTC.

The rearrangement uses TRBV5-1 and TRBJ2-3, with D unresolved. The germline V and J ends were trimmed by 0 bases and 5 bases, with 4 bases remaining between them. The germline V gene has CDR1 SGHRS and CDR2 YFSETQ. The CDR3 is 12 amino acids. The CDR3 DNA is TGCGCCAGCAGCTTGGAAGTAGATACGCAGTATTTT. This translates into CASSLEVDTQYF.

The chain combines TRBV6-1 with TRBJ1-6, with D possibly matching TRBD1 (6 bases). Germline V gene sequence: CDR1 MNHNS, CDR2 SASEGT. The CDR3 extends over 15 amino acids. Trimming removed 4 bases at V and 9 bases at J, with 16 bases between. The CDR3 loop reads CASSVAGEGGSPLHF. The CDR3 nucleotides read TGTGCCAGCAGTGTAGCAGGGGAAGGGGGTTCACCCCTCCACTTT.